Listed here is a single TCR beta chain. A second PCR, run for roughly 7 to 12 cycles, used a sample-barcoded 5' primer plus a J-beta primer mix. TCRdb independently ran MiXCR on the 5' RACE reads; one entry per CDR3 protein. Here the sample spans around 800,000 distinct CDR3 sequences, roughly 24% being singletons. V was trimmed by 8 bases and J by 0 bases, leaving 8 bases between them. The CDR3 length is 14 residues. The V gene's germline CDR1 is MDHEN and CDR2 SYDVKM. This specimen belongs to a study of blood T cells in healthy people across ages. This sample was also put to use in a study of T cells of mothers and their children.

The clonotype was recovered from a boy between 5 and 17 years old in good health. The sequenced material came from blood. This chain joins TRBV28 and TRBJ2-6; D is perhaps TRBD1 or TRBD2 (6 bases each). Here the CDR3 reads CASGGPSGANVLTF. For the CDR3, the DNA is TGTGCCAGCGGGGGGCCCTCTGGGGCCAACGTCCTGACTTTC.